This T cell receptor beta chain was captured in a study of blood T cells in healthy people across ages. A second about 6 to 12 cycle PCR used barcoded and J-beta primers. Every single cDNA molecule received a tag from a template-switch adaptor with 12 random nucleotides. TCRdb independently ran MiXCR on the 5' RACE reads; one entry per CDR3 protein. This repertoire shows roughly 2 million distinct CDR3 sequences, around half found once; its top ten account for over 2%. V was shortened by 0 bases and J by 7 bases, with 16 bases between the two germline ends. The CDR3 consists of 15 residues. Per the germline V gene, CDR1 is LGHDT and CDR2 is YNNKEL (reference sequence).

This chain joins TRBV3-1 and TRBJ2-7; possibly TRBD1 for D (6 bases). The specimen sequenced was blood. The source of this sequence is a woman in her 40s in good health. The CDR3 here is CASSQEGAQAREQYF. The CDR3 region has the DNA TGTGCCAGCAGCCAAGAGGGGGCACAGGCTCGGGAGCAGTACTTC.